These 28 T cell receptor beta chains were all obtained from the same sample, sequenced in a study of T cells expressing NK-cell markers. TCRdb reprocessed the 5' RACE reads and keeps a single row for each CDR3 protein, giving no DNA. Across about 120,000 distinct CDR3 sequences, the top ten clones capture 18% of the sample. Sequenced sample: blood T cells: a sorted CD56 or NKG2C T cell subset, CD4+ or CD8+ T cells, or bulk PBMC T cells (not recorded which). Receptors were obtained from a woman between 18 and 70 years old in good health.

The genes are TRBV9 and TRBJ2-1; TCRdb outputs TRBD1, but without DNA this stays unchecked. CDR3 length: 14 amino acids. Germline V gives CDR1 SGDLS, CDR2 YYNGEE. The CDR3 region is CASSVLAGDNEQFF.

This chain uses TRBV7-9 with TRBJ2-7; the TCRdb D gene call, TRBD1, has no DNA to confirm it. This CDR3 is 14 amino acids long. From germline, CDR1 is SEHNR and CDR2 FQNEAQ (reference sequence). CDR3 sequence reads: CASSSGSSTYEQYF.

V gene TRBV4-1 combines with J gene TRBJ1-1; TCRdb picks TRBD1, but there is no DNA to check that call. Germline-derived CDR1 and CDR2 are MGHRA and YSYEKL. The CDR3 totals 16 residues. CDR3 protein: CASSRSDRGMNTEAFF.

This sequence joins TRBV7-8 and TRBJ2-7; TCRdb calls TRBD1, which cannot be checked without DNA. The CDR3 has 12 amino acids. The germline gives CDR1 SGHVS, CDR2 FQNEAQ. The CDR3 sequence: CASRGGTYEQYF.

J is TRBJ2-5 and V is TRBV29-1; lacking DNA, the TRBD1 call made by TCRdb goes unchecked. The CDR3 totals 15 residues. CDR1 and CDR2 (germline): SQVTM, ANQGSEA. CDR3: CSVPHWDRGYGTQYF.

The chain employs TRBV6-4 and TRBJ2-3; TCRdb's assignment of TRBD2 cannot be checked, as there is no DNA. In germline, CDR1 is MRHNA, CDR2 SNTAGT. CDR3 length: 12 amino acids. The CDR3 loop is CASSEGLQNWYF.

This sequence joins TRBV11-2 and TRBJ2-1. Germline V gene lookup returns CDR1 SGHAT and CDR2 FQNNGV. This CDR3 has 13 residues. CDR3 sequence reads: CASSSVLGNEQFF. Together with reference TRBV11-2 and TRBJ2-1, the CDR3 gives the full variable domain: EAGVAQSPRYKIIEKRQSVAFWCNPISGHATLYWYQQILGQGPKLLIQFQNNGVVDDSQLPKDRFSAERLKGVDSTLKIQPAKLEDSAVYLCASSSVLGNEQFFGPGTRLTVL.

This chain uses TRBV11-2 with TRBJ2-5; the D call of TRBD1 rests on TCRdb alone, since no DNA is present to check it. The CDR3 is 14 residues long. CDR1 SGHAT and CDR2 FQNNGV come from the germline V gene. CDR3 loop: CASSLEHGKETQYF.

The chain links TRBV7-8 to TRBJ1-3. The CDR3 has 16 amino acids. Germline assignment: CDR1 SGHVS and CDR2 FQNEAQ. CDR3 loop: CASSLASSISGNTIYF. The full variable domain, with the rest looked up from reference TRBV7-8 and TRBJ1-3, is GAGVSQSPRYKVAKRGQDVALRCDPISGHVSLFWYQQALGQGPEFLTYFQNEAQLDKSGLPSDRFFAERPEGSVSTLKIQRTQQEDSAVYLCASSLASSISGNTIYFGEGSWLTVV.

This rearrangement joins TRBV20-1 to TRBJ2-7; lacking DNA, the TRBD1 call made by TCRdb goes unchecked. This CDR3 comprises 14 residues. Germline V lookup: CDR1 DFQATT, CDR2 SNEGSKA (reference sequence). CDR3 sequence reads: CSARDPGSSFEQYF.

V is TRBV20-1 and J is TRBJ2-3; TCRdb outputs TRBD2, but without DNA this stays unchecked. The CDR3 is 16 amino acids. CDR1 and CDR2 from the germline V gene are DFQATT and SNEGSKA (reference sequence). The CDR3 sequence: CSARDEAGSSTDTQYF.

The genes are TRBV27 and TRBJ1-2; the D gene TCRdb calls, TRBD1, cannot be checked with no DNA. The CDR3 is 14 residues long. Per germline, CDR1 MNHEY and CDR2 SMNVEV (reference sequence). Here the CDR3 reads CASSFGQGNYGYTF.

The chain couples TRBV20-1 to TRBJ1-1; absent DNA, TCRdb's TRBD1 call cannot be checked. CDR1 DFQATT and CDR2 SNEGSKA come from the germline V gene (reference sequence). This CDR3 spans 14 amino acids. CDR3 loop: CSAGAFQENTEAFF.

V usage is TRBV29-1 and J usage is TRBJ2-5; with no DNA, the TCRdb D assignment of TRBD1 cannot be verified. Germline V gives CDR1 SQVTM, CDR2 ANQGSEA. There are 14 residues in the CDR3. CDR3 loop: CSVVTPDIGETQYF.

The J gene is TRBJ2-1, the V gene TRBV6-2 or TRBV6-3; TCRdb gives TRBD2 as the D gene, but with no DNA this cannot be confirmed. CDR1 MNHEY and CDR2 SVGEGT come from the germline V gene. The CDR3 loop spans 14 amino acids. The CDR3 sequence: CASNSGLAVNEQFF.

The chain joins TRBV21-1 to TRBJ2-5. TRBV21-1 counts as a pseudogene. The CDR3 runs 15 residues. CDR3 protein: CASSKALSIWETQYF.

The J gene is TRBJ2-7, the V gene TRBV5-1; TCRdb names TRBD1, which stays unverified in the absence of DNA. The CDR3 is 14 residues long. Germline loops: CDR1 SGHRS, CDR2 YFSETQ. The CDR3 reads CASSGRGVVYEQYF. The full variable domain, its missing parts supplied by reference TRBV5-1 and TRBJ2-7, is KAGVTQTPRYLIKTRGQQVTLSCSPISGHRSVSWYQQTPGQGLQFLFEYFSETQRNKGNFPGRFSGRQFSNSRSEMNVSTLELGDSALYLCASSGRGVVYEQYFGPGTRLTVT.

The rearrangement uses TRBV29-1 and TRBJ2-1; the D call from TCRdb, TRBD1, cannot be confirmed without DNA. The CDR3 length is 12 residues. CDR1 is SQVTM, CDR2 ANQGSEA, per germline. This chain's CDR3 is CSVPGGTGEQFF.

The CDR3 is CASSLGAQETQYF. The rearrangement links TRBV5-4 to TRBJ2-5. The CDR3 sequence is 13 residues long. Germline CDR1 is SGHNT and CDR2 is YYREEE (reference sequence).

The chain links TRBV20-1 to TRBJ2-7; as DNA is missing, the TRBD1 call by TCRdb cannot be tested. The CDR3 runs to 16 residues. Germline-derived CDR1 and CDR2 are DFQATT and SNEGSKA (reference sequence). CDR3 residues: CSARVPLSPSSYEQYF.

V gene TRBV18 combines with J gene TRBJ2-1. This CDR3 is built from 16 residues. Germline V gives CDR1 KGHSH, CDR2 LQKENI. CDR3 residues: CASSQVRGDFYNEQFF.

This chain connects TRBV6-5 to TRBJ2-5. The germline gives CDR1 MNHEY, CDR2 SVGAGI. The CDR3 extends over 15 amino acids. The CDR3: CASSYDGEGQETQYF.

This rearrangement joins TRBV25-1 to TRBJ2-5; no DNA is available, so the TRBD2 call from TCRdb remains unchecked. The CDR3 extends over 20 amino acids. Germline values: CDR1 MGHDK, CDR2 SYGVNS. The CDR3 sequence is CASSEELRALAGGPQETQYF.

The V and J genes are TRBV14 and TRBJ1-2. The CDR3 loop spans 13 amino acids. The germline gives CDR1 SGHDN, CDR2 FVKESK. CDR3 sequence reads: CASSQDQDYGYTF.

The chain combines TRBV7-9 with TRBJ2-7; TCRdb designates TRBD2, a call that cannot be tested without DNA. Germline CDR1 and CDR2: SEHNR and FQNEAQ (reference sequence). The CDR3 covers 14 residues. The CDR3 region is CASSWASGAYEQYF.

The rearrangement joins TRBV7-6 to TRBJ2-2; TCRdb calls TRBD1, which cannot be checked without DNA. Germline loops: CDR1 SGHVS, CDR2 FNYEAQ. The CDR3 consists of 17 residues. Here the CDR3 reads CASSLGAGTGGTGELFF.

The V gene is TRBV18, the J gene TRBJ2-7; TCRdb designates TRBD1, a call that cannot be tested without DNA. There are 13 residues in the CDR3. Germline V gene sequence: CDR1 KGHSH, CDR2 LQKENI. The CDR3 here is CASSGGHSYEQYF.

This chain uses TRBV6-2 or TRBV6-3 with TRBJ1-1. This CDR3 has 16 residues. Germline V CDR1 and CDR2: MNHEY, SVGEGT. The CDR3 loop is CASSYVVGPRGAEAFF.